A single sample is the source of the 4 T cell receptor beta chains below, sequenced in a study of cytomegalovirus exposure and HLA in healthy donors. The PCR was carried out with 60 Vbeta primers and 13 Jbeta primers. Method: immunoSEQ multiplex PCR; TCRdb's copy keeps in-frame clones and lacks some. The sample data list 150,000 or so clones. Material: PBMCs. All receptors come from a woman aged 45-65 years in good health and CMV-seronegative.

This chain's CDR3 is CASSGLAGGPGTDTQYF. The CDR3 coding sequence is TGCGCCAGCAGCGGACTAGCGGGGGGGCCGGGCACAGATACGCAGTATTTT. The chain joins TRBV4-1 to TRBJ2-3; 15 nucleotides agree with TRBD2. V lost 5 bases and J lost 1; bases outside the gene matches: 4. Germline loops: CDR1 MGHRA, CDR2 YSYEKL. The CDR3 covers 17 residues.

The V and J genes are TRBV5-1 and TRBJ1-1, with TRBD1 identical over 7 bases. The CDR3 consists of 16 residues. Germline V gene lookup returns CDR1 SGHRS and CDR2 YFSETQ. Germline trimming cut 4 bases from V and 1 base from J; bases unmatched to any gene: 10. The CDR3: CASSLLPGQTNTEAFF. Written as DNA, the CDR3 is TGCGCCAGCAGCCTCCTCCCGGGACAGACGAACACTGAAGCTTTCTTT.

Details on this clone: Other DNA sequences in this sample translate to the same CDR3. The CDR3 is CASGTENYGYTF. In nucleotides, the CDR3 is TGTGCCAGCGGGACAGAGAACTATGGCTACACCTTC. The chain joins TRBV4-2 to TRBJ1-2; 7 bases match TRBD1. This CDR3 spans 12 amino acids. Germline CDR1 reads LGHNA; CDR2 reads YNFKEQ. J lost 2 bases, V lost 8 bases, and 2 bases had no gene match.

The chain carries TRBV1 and TRBJ2-2; TRBD2 reflects the table's D call only, with no check against the DNA. TRBV1 is tagged as a pseudogene. This CDR3 has 17 amino acids. CDR3 sequence: CTSSQDIRGTNTGELFF. The CDR3 region has the DNA TGCACCAGCAGCCAAGATATCCGGGGAACGAACACCGGGGAGCTGTTTTTT.